The clone carrying this TCR beta chain was recorded once. The repertoire was sequenced with immunoSEQ multiplex PCR; TCRdb's copy has only in-frame clones and lacks some. The table includes just over 2,000,000 clones, about 95% detected once. Germline V gene lookup returns CDR1 SNHLY and CDR2 FYNNEI. With 1 base clipped from V and 4 bases from J, the junction kept 10 bases outside the gene matches. The CDR3 is 17 amino acids. The sample comes from a study of shared clonotypes between healthy human individuals. Whole-study context: Donor ages ranged 18 to 49 years: a couple of women, a few men.

The genes are TRBV2 and TRBJ2-5, with 9 bases aligning to TRBD2. The clonotype was recovered from a man aged 18 to 29 in good health. Sequenced: naive CD4+ T cells sorted from blood. Subset noted: CD45RA+ positively selected. The CDR3 region has the DNA TGTGCCAGCAGTGAAGGGCTCTGGGCGGGGGGGCCAGAGACCCAGTACTTC. It encodes CASSEGLWAGGPETQYF.